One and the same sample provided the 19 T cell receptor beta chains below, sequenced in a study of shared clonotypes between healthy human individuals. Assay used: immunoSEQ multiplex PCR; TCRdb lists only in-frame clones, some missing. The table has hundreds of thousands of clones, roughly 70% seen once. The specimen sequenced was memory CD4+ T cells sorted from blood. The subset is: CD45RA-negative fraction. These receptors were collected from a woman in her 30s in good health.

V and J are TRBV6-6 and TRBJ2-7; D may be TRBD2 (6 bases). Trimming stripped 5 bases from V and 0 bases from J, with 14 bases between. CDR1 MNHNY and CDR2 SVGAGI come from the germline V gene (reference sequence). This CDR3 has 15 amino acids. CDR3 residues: CASSPSRDSSYEQYF. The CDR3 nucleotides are TGTGCCAGCAGTCCTAGCCGGGACTCCTCCTACGAGCAGTACTTC.

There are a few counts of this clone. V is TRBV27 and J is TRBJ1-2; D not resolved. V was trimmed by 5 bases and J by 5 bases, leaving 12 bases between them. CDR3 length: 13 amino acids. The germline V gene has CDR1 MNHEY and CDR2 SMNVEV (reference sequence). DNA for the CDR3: TGTGCCAGCAGTGGCGTGGCTCAGTATGGCTACACCTTC. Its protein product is CASSGVAQYGYTF.

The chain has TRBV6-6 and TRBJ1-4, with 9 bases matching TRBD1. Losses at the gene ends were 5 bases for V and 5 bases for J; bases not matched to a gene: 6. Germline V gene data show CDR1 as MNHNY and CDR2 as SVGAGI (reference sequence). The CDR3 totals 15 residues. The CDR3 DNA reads TGTGCCAGCAGTACCTATGACAGGGGGAATGAAAAACTGTTTTTT. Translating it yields CASSTYDRGNEKLFF.

The CDR3 is CAWSVWGGLSYGYTF. The CDR3 coding sequence is TGTGCCTGGAGTGTATGGGGGGGGTTGAGCTATGGCTACACCTTC. The gene calls are TRBV30 and TRBJ1-2, with D maybe TRBD1 (5 bases). Germline lookup yields CDR1 GTSNPN and CDR2 SVGIG (reference sequence). This CDR3 spans 15 amino acids. The V end was cut by 0 bases, the J end by 4 bases, with 15 bases between.

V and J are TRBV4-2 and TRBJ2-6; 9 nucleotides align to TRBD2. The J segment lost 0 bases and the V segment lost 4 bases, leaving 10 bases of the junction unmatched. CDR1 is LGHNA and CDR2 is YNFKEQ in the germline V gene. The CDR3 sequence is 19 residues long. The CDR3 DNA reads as TGTGCCAGCAGCCGCCGAATGGCTAGCGGGACCTCTGGGGCCAACGTCCTGACTTTC. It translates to CASSRRMASGTSGANVLTF.

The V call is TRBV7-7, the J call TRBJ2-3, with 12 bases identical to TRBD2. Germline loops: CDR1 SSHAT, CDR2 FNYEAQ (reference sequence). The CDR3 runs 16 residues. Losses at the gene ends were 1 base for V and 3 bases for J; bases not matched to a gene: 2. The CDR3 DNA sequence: TGTGCCAGCAGCTTAGACCTAGCGGGAGGGACAGATACGCAGTATTTT. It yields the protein CASSLDLAGGTDTQYF.

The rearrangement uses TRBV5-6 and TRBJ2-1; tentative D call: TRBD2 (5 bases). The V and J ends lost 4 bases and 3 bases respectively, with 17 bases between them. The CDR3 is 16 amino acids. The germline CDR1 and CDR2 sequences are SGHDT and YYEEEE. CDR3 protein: CASSPRVRFIYNEQFF. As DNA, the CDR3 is TGTGCCAGCAGCCCGCGGGTTAGGTTTATCTACAATGAGCAGTTCTTC. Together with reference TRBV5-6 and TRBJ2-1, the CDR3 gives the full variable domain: DAGVTQSPTHLIKTRGQQVTLRCSPKSGHDTVSWYQQALGQGPQFIFQYYEEEERQRGNFPDRFSGHQFPNYSSELNVNALLLGDSALYLCASSPRVRFIYNEQFFGPGTRLTVL.

The chain's CDR3 is CASSPRRQLYGYTF. CDR3 bases: TGTGCCAGTAGCCCTCGCCGACAGCTCTATGGCTACACCTTC. This chain joins TRBV19 and TRBJ1-2, with D maybe TRBD1 (5 bases). The CDR3 consists of 14 residues. Germline V gene sequence: CDR1 LNHDA, CDR2 SQIVND (reference sequence). Trimming cost V 6 bases and J 4 bases, with 15 bases left between them. The variable domain in full, with the rest retrieved from reference TRBV19 and TRBJ1-2, is DGGITQSPKYLFRKEGQNVTLSCEQNLNHDAMYWYRQDPGQGLRLIYYSQIVNDFQKGDIAEGYSVSREKKESFPLTVTSAQKNPTAFYLCASSPRRQLYGYTFGSGTRLTVV.

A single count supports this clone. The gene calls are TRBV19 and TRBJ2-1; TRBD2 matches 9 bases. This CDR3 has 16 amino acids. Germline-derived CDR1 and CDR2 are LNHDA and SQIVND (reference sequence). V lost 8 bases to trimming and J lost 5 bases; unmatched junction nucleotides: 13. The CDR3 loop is CASAGASGTTNNEQFF. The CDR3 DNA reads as TGTGCCAGTGCGGGCGCTAGCGGGACAACCAACAATGAGCAGTTCTTC.

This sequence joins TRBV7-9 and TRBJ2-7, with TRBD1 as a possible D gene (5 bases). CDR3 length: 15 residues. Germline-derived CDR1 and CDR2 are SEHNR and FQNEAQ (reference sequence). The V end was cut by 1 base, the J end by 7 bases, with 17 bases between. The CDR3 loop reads CASSLDALGKGEQYF. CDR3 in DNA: TGTGCCAGCAGCTTAGACGCCCTCGGAAAGGGGGAGCAGTACTTC. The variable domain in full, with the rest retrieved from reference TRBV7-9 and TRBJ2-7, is DTGVSQNPRHKITKRGQNVTFRCDPISEHNRLYWYRQTLGQGPEFLTYFQNEAQLEKSRLLSDRFSAERPKGSFSTLEIQRTEQGDSAMYLCASSLDALGKGEQYFGPGTRLTVT.

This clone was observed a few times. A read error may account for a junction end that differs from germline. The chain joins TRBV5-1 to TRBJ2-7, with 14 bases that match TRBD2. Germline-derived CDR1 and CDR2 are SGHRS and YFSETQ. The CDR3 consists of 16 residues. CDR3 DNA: TGCGCCAGCAGCACGGGGACTAGCGGGAGCTCCGACGAGCAGTACTTC. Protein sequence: CASSTGTSGSSDEQYF.

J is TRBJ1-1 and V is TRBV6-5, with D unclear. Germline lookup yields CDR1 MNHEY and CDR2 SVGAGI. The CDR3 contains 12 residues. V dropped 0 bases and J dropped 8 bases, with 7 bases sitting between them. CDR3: CASSYSKGEAFF. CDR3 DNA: TGTGCCAGCAGTTACTCGAAAGGGGAAGCTTTCTTT.

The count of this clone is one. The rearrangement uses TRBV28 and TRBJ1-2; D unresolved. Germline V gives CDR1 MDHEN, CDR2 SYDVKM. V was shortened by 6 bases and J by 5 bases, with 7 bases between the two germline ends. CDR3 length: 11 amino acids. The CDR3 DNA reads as TGTGCCAGCAGCAAGGGTTATGGCTACACCTTC. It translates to CASSKGYGYTF.

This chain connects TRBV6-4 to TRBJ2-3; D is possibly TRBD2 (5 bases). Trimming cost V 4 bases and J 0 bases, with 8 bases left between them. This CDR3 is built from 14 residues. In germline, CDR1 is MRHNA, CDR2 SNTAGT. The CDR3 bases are TGTGCCAGCAGTGTCCTAGCAAGCACAGATACGCAGTATTTT. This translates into CASSVLASTDTQYF.

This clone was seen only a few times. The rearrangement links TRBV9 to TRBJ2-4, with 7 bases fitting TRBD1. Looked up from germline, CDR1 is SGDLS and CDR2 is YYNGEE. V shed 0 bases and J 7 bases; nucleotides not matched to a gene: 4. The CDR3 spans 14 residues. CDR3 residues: CASSVDTGANIQYF. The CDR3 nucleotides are TGTGCCAGCAGCGTAGACACAGGGGCTAACATTCAGTACTTC.

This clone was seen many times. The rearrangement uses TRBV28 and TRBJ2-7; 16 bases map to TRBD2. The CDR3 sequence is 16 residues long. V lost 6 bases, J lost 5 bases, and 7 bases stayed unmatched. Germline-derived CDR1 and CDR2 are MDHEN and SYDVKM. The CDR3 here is CASRGTSGRDEDEQYF. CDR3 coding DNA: TGTGCCAGCAGGGGGACTAGCGGGAGGGATGAAGACGAGCAGTACTTC.

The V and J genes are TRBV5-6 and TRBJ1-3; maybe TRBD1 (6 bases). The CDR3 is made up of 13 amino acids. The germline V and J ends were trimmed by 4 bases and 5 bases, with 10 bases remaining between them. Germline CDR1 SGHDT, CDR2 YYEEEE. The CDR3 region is CASSTDRRNTIYF. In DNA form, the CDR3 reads TGTGCCAGCAGCACAGACAGGCGAAACACCATATATTTT.

The CDR3 coding sequence is TGTGCCAGTAGGCCTCAGACAGGGGGCCAGAGCCAGCCCCAGCATTTT. Translating gives CASRPQTGGQSQPQHF. The V call is TRBV19, the J call TRBJ1-5; 10 bases are shared with TRBD1. The CDR3 is 16 amino acids. Germline-derived CDR1 and CDR2 are LNHDA and SQIVND (reference sequence). With 6 bases clipped from V and 7 bases from J, the junction kept 12 bases outside the gene matches.

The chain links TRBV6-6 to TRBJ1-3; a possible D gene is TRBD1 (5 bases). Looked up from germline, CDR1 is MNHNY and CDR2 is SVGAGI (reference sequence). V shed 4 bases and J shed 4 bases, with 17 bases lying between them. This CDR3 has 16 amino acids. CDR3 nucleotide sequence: TGTGCCAGCAGTTCCCCCACAGGATTCTGGGGAAACACCATATATTTT. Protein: CASSSPTGFWGNTIYF.